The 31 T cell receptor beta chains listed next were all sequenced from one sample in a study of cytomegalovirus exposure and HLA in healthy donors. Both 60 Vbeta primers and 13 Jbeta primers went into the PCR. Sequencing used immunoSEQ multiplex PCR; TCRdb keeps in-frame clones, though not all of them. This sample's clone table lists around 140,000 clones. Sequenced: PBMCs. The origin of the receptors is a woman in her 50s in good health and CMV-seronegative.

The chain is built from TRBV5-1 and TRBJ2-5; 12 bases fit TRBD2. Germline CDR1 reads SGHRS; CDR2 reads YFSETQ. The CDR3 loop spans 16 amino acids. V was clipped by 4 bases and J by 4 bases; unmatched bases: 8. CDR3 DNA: TGCGCCAGCAGCCCGAGTACACTAGCGGGAGGAGAGACCCAGTACTTC. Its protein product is CASSPSTLAGGETQYF.

The CDR3: CASSLDRGPYEQYF. In DNA, the CDR3 is TGTGCCAGCAGCTTAGACAGGGGCCCCTACGAGCAGTACTTC. The chain couples TRBV9 to TRBJ2-7, with 8 positions matching TRBD1. CDR1 and CDR2 from the germline V gene are SGDLS and YYNGEE. V gave up 4 bases and J gave up 2 bases; unmatched junction bases: 5. CDR3 size: 14 residues.

CDR3 nucleotides: TGCGCCAGCAGCCAAGATTTGTGGGGACTATACCGGATGCAGTTCTTC. Amino acid sequence: CASSQDLWGLYRMQFF. The V call is TRBV4-3, the J call TRBJ2-1, with 7 bases lining up with TRBD2. The junction had 14 bases not matched to a gene; V was cut back by 0 bases and J by 12 bases. CDR3 length equals 16 residues. Per the germline V gene, CDR1 is LGHNA and CDR2 is YSLEER.

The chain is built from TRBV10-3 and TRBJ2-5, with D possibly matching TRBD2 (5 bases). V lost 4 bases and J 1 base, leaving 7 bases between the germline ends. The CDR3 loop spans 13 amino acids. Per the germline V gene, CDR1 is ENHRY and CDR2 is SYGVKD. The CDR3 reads CAISAGSQETQYF. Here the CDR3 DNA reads TGTGCCATCAGTGCGGGAAGCCAAGAGACCCAGTACTTC.

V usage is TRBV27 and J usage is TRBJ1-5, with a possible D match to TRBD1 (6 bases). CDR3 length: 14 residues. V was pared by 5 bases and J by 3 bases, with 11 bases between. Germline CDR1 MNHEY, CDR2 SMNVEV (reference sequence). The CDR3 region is CASSPNRDNQPQHF. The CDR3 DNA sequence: TGTGCCAGCAGTCCTAACAGGGACAATCAGCCCCAGCATTTT.

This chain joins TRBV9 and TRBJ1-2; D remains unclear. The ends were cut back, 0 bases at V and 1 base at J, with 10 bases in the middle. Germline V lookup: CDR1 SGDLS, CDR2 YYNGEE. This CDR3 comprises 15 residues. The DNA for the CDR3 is TGTGCCAGCAGCGTAGGAAAACAAGTTAACTATGGCTACACCTTC. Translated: CASSVGKQVNYGYTF.

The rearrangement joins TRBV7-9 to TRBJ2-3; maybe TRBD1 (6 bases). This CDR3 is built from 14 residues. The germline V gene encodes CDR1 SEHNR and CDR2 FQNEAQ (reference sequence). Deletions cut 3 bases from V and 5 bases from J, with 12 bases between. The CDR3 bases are TGTGCCAGCAGCTTGGCAGGGGTGGGAGATACGCAGTATTTT. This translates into CASSLAGVGDTQYF.

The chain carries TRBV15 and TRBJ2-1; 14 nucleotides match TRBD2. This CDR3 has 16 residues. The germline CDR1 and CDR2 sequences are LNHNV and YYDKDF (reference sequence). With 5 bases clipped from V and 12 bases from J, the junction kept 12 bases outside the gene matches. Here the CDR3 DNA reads TGTGCCACCAGCTTACGACGGGGACTAGCGGGAGTCGGGCAGTTCTTC. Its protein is CATSLRRGLAGVGQFF.

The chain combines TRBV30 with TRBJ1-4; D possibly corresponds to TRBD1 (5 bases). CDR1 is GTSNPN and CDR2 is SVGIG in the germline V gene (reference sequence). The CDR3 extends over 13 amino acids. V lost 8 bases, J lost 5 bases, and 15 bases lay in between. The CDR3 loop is CANRPTANEKLFF. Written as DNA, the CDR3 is TGTGCCAATCGACCGACAGCGAATGAAAAACTGTTTTTT.

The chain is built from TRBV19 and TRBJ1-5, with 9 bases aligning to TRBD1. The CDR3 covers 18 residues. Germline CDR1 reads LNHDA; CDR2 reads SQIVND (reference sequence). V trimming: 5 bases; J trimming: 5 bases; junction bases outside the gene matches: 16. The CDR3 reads CASSSSPHDRGWYQPQHF. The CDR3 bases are TGTGCCAGTAGTTCCTCTCCTCACGACAGGGGGTGGTATCAGCCCCAGCATTTT.

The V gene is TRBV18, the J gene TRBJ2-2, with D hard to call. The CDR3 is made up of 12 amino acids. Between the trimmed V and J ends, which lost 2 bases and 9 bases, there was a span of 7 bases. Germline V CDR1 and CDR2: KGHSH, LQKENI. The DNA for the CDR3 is TGTGCCAGCTCACCAGCAAGCAGGGAGCTGTTTTTT. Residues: CASSPASRELFF.

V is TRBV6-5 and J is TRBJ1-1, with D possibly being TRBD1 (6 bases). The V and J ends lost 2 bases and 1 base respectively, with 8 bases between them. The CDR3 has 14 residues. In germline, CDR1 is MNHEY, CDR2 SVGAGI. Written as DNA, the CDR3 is TGTGCCAGCAGTTACGACAGGACGAACACTGAAGCTTTCTTT. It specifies CASSYDRTNTEAFF.

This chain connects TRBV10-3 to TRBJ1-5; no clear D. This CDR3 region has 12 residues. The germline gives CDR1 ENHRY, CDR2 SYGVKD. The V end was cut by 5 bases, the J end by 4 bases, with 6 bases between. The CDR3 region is CAISTGNQPQHF. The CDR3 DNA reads TGTGCCATCAGTACGGGTAATCAGCCCCAGCATTTT.

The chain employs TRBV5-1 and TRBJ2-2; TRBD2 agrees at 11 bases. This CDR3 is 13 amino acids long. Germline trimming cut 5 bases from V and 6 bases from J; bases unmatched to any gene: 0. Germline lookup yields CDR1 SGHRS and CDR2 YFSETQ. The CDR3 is CASRLAGAGELFF. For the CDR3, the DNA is TGCGCCAGCAGACTAGCGGGGGCCGGGGAGCTGTTTTTT.

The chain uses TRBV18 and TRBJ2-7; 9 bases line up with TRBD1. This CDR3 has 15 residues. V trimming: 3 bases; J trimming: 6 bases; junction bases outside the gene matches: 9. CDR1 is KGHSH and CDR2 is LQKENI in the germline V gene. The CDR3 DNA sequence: TGTGCCAGCTCACCCGGGACAGGGCGAACGGGCGAGCAGTACTTC. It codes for CASSPGTGRTGEQYF.

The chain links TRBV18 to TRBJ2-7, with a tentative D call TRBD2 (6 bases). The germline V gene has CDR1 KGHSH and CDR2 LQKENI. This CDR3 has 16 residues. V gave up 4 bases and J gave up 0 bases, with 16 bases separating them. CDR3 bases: TGTGCCAGCTCACTCATGCGGGGAAGGAGCTCCTACGAGCAGTACTTC. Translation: CASSLMRGRSSYEQYF.

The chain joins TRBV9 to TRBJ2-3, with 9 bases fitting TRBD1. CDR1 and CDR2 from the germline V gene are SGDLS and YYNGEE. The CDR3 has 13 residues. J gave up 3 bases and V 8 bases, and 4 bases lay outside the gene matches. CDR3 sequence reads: CASGTGITDTQYF. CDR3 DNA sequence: TGTGCCAGTGGGACAGGGATAACAGATACGCAGTATTTT.

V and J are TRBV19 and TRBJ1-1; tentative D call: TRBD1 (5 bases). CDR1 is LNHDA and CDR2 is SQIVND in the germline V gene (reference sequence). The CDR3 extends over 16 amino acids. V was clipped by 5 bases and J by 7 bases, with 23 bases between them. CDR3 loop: CASSGLQGPRWGEAFF. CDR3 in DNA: TGTGCCAGTAGTGGCCTGCAGGGCCCAAGGTGGGGTGAAGCTTTCTTT.

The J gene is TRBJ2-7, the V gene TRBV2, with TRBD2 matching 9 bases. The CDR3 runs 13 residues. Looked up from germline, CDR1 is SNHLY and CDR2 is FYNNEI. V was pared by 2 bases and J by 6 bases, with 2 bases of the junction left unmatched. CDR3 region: CASSELAGTEQYF. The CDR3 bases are TGTGCCAGCAGTGAACTAGCGGGAACCGAGCAGTACTTC.

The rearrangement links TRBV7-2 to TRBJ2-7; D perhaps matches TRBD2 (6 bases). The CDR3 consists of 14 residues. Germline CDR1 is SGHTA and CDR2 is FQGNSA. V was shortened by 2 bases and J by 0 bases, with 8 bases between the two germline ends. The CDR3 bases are TGTGCCAGCAGCTTACGGGAGTACTCCTACGAGCAGTACTTC. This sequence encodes CASSLREYSYEQYF.

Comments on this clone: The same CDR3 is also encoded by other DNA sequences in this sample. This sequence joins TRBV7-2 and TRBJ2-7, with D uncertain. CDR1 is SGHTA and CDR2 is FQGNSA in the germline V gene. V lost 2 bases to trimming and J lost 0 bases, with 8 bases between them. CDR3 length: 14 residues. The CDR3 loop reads CASSLRQDSYEQYF. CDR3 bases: TGTGCCAGCAGCTTACGGCAGGACTCCTACGAGCAGTACTTC. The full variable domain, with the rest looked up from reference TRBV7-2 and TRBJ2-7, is GAGVSQSPSNKVTEKGKDVELRCDPISGHTALYWYRQSLGQGLEFLIYFQGNSAPDKSGLPSDRFSAERTGGSVSTLTIQRTQQEDSAVYLCASSLRQDSYEQYFGPGTRLTVT.

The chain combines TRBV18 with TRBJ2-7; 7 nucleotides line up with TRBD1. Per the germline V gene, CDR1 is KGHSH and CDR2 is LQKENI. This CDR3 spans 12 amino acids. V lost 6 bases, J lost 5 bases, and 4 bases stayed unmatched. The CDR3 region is CASSPDRNEQYF. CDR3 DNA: TGTGCCAGCTCTCCGGACAGGAACGAGCAGTACTTC.

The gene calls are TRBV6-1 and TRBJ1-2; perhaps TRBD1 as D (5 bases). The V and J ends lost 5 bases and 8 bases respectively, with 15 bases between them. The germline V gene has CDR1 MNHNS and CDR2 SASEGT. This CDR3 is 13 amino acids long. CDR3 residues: CASSPRGGRGYTF. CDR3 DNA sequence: TGTGCCAGCAGTCCACGGGGGGGAAGAGGCTACACCTTC.

In DNA form, the CDR3 reads TGTGCCAGCAGTTTATTGGGCAGGGGTGGGGGCTACACCTTC. Translation: CASSLLGRGGGYTF. This chain links TRBV28 with TRBJ1-2; D might be TRBD1 (6 bases). There are 14 residues in the CDR3. Germline assignment: CDR1 MDHEN and CDR2 SYDVKM. Trimming shortened V by 1 base and J by 8 bases, and 14 bases separated the two germline ends.

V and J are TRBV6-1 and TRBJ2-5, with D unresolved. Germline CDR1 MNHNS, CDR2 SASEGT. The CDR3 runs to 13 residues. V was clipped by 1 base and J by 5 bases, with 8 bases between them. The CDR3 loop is CASSEGRVETQYF. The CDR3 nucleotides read TGTGCCAGCAGTGAAGGAAGAGTGGAGACCCAGTACTTC.

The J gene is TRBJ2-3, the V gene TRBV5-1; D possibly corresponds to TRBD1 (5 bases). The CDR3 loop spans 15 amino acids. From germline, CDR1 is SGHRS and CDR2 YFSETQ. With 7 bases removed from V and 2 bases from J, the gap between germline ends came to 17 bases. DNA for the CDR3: TGCGCCAGCTCCGCAGGGTACGATATCACAGATACGCAGTATTTT. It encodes CASSAGYDITDTQYF.

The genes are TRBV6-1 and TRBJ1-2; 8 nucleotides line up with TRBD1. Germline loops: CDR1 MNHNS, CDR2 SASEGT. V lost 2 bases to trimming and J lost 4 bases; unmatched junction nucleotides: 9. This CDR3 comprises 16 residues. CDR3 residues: CASSERGTGGRYGYTF. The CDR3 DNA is TGTGCCAGCAGTGAAAGGGGAACAGGGGGTCGCTATGGCTACACCTTC.

The CDR3 protein is CASSWKEEQYF. Written as DNA, the CDR3 is TGTGCCAGCAGCTGGAAGGAGGAGCAGTACTTC. The chain uses TRBV5-5 and TRBJ2-7; D remains unclear. Trimming took 3 bases from V and 7 from J, leaving 8 bases between them. This CDR3 comprises 11 residues. Germline lookup yields CDR1 SGHKS and CDR2 YYEKEE (reference sequence).

The CDR3 DNA follows: TGTGCCAGCAGCACCGGACAGGGGTCGAGCACTGAAGCTTTCTTT. It is translated as CASSTGQGSSTEAFF. This chain uses TRBV4-2 with TRBJ1-1; 9 positions match TRBD1. Germline V gives CDR1 LGHNA, CDR2 YNFKEQ. CDR3 length: 15 residues. J gave up 4 bases and V 5 bases, and 8 bases lay outside the gene matches.

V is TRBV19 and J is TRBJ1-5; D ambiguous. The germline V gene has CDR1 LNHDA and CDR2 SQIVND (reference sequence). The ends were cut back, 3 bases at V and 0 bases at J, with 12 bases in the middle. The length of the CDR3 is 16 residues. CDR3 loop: CASSIRGAYSNQPQHF. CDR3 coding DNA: TGTGCCAGTAGTATCCGAGGAGCGTATAGCAATCAGCCCCAGCATTTT.

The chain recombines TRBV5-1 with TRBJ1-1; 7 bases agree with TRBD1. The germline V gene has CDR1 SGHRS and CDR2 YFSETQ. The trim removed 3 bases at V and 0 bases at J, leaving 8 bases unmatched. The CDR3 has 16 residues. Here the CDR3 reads CASSSGTDFMNTEAFF. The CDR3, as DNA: TGCGCCAGCAGCTCAGGGACAGACTTCATGAACACTGAAGCTTTCTTT.